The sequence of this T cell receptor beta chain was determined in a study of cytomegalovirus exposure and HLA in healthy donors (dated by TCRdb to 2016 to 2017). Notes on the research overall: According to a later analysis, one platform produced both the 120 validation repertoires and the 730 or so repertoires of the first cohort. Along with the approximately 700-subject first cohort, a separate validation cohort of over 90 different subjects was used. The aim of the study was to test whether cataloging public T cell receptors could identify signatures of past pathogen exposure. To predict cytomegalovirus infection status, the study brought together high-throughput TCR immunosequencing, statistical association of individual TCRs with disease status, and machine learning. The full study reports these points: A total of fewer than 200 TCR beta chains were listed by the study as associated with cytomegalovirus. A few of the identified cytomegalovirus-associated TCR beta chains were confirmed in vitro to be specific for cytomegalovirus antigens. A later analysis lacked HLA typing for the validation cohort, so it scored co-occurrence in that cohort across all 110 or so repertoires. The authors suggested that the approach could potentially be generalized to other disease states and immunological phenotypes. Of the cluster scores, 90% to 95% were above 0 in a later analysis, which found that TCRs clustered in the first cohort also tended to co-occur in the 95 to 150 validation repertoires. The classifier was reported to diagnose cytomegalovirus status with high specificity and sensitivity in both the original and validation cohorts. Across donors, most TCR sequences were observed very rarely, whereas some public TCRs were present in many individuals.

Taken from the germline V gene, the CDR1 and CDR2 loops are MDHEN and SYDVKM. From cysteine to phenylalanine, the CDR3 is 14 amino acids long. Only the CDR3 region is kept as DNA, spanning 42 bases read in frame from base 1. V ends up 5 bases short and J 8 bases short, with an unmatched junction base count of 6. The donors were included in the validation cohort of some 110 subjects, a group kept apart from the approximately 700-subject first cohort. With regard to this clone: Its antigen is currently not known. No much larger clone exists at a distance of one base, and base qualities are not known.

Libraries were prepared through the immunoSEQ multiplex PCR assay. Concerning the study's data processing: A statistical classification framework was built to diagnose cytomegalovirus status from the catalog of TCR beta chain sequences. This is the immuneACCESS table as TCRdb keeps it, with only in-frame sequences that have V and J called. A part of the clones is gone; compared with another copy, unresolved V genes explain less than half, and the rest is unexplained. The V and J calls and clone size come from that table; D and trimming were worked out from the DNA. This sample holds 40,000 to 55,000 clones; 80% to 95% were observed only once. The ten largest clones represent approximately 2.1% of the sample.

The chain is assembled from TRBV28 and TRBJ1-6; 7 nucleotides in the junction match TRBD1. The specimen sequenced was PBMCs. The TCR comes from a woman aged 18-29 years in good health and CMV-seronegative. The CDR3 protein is CASSPWDRDSPLHF. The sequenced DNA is TGTGCCAGCAGTCCGTGGGACAGAGATTCACCCCTCCACTTT.